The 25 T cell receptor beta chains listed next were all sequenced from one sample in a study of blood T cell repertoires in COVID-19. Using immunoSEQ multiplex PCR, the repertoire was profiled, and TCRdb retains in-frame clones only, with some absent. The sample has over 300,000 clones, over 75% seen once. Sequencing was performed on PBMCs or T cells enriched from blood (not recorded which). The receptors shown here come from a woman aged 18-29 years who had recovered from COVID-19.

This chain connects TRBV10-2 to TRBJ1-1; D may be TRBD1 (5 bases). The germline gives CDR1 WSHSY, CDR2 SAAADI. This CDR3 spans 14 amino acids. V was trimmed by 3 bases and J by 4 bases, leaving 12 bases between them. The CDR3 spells CASSDLTAPTEAFF. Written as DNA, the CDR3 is TGCGCCAGCAGTGATTTGACAGCCCCCACTGAAGCTTTCTTT.

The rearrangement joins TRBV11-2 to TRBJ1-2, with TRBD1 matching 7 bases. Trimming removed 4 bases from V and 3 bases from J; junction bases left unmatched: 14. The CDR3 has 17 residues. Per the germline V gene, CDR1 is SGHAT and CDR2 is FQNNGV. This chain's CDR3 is CASSSRAPGTDYYGYTF. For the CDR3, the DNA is TGTGCCAGCAGCTCTAGAGCCCCCGGGACAGATTACTATGGCTACACCTTC.

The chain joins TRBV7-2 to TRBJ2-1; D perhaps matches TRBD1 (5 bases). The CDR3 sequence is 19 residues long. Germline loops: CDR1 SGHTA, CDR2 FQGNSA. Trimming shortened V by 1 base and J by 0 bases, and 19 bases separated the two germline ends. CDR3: CASSLDPGHLSASYNEQFF. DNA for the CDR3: TGTGCCAGCAGCTTAGATCCCGGACATCTCTCGGCCTCCTACAATGAGCAGTTCTTC.

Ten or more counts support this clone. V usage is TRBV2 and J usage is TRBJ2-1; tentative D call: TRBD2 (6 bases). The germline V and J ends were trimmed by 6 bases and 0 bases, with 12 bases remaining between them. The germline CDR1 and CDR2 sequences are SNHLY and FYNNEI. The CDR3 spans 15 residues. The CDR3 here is CASSLAASSYNEQFF. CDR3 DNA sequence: TGTGCCAGCAGCTTAGCGGCGAGCTCCTACAATGAGCAGTTCTTC. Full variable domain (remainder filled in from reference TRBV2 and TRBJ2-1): EPEVTQTPSHQVTQMGQEVILRCVPISNHLYFYWYRQILGQKVEFLVSFYNNEISEKSEIFDDQFSVERPDGSNFTLKIRSTKLEDSAMYFCASSLAASSYNEQFFGPGTRLTVL.

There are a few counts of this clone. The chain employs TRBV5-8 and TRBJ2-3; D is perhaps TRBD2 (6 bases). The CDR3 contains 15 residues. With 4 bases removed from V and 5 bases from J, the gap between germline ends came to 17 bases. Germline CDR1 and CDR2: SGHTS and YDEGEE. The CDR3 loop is CASSGRDSILDTQYF. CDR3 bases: TGTGCCAGCAGCGGCCGGGACTCAATTTTAGATACGCAGTATTTT.

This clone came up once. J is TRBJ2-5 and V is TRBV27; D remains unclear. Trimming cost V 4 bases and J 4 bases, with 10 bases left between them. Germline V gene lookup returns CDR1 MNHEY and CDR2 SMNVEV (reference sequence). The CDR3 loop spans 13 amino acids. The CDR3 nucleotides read TGTGCCAGCAGTTCCCGACGGAGAGAGACCCAGTACTTC. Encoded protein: CASSSRRRETQYF.

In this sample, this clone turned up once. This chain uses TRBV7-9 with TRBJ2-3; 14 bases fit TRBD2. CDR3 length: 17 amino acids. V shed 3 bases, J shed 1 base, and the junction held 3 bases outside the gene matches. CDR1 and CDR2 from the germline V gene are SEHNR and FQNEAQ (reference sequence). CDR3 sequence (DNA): TGTGCCAGCAGCTTCTTGACTAGCGGGGGGGGCACAGATACGCAGTATTTT. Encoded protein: CASSFLTSGGGTDTQYF.

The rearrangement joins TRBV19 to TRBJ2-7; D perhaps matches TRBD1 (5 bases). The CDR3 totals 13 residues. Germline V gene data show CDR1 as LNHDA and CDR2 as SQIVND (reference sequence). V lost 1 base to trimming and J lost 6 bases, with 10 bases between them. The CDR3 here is CASSIGGRFEQYF. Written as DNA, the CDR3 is TGTGCCAGTAGTATAGGGGGCAGGTTCGAGCAGTACTTC.

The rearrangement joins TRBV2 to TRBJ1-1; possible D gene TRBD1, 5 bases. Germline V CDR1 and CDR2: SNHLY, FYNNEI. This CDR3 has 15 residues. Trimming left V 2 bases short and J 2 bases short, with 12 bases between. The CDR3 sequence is CASSERTFLNTEAFF. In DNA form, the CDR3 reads TGTGCCAGCAGTGAACGGACATTTCTTAACACTGAAGCTTTCTTT.

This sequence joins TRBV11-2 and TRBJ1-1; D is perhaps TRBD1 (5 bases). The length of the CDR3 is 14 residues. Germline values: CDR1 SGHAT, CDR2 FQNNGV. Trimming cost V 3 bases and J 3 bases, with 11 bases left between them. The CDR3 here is CASSFAGFYTEAFF. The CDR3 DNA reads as TGTGCCAGCAGCTTTGCAGGGTTCTACACTGAAGCTTTCTTT.

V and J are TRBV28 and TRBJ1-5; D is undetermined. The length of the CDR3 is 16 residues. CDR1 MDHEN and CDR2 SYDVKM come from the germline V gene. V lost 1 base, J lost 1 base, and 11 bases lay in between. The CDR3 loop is CASSLSLLRSNQPQHF. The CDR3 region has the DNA TGTGCCAGCAGTTTATCACTTCTGAGGAGCAATCAGCCCCAGCATTTT.

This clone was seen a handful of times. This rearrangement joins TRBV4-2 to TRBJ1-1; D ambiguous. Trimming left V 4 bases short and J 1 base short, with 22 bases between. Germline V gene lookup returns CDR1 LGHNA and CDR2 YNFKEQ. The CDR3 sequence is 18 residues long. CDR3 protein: CASSPYKMDWRANTEAFF. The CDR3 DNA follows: TGTGCCAGCAGCCCCTACAAGATGGACTGGCGGGCGAACACTGAAGCTTTCTTT.

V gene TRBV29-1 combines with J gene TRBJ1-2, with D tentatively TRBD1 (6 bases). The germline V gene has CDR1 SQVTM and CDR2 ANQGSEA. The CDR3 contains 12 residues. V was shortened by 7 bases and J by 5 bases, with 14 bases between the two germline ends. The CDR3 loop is CSAWTESYGYTF. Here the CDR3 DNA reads TGCAGCGCTTGGACAGAATCATATGGCTACACCTTC.

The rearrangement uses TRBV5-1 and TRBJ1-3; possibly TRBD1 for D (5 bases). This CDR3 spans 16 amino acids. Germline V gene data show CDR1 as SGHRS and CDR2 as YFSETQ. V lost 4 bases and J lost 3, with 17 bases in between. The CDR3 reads CASSLRTPVDGNTIYF. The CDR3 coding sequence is TGCGCCAGCAGCCTACGGACACCCGTGGATGGAAACACCATATATTTT. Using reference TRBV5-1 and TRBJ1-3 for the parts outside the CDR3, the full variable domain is KAGVTQTPRYLIKTRGQQVTLSCSPISGHRSVSWYQQTPGQGLQFLFEYFSETQRNKGNFPGRFSGRQFSNSRSEMNVSTLELGDSALYLCASSLRTPVDGNTIYFGEGSWLTVV.

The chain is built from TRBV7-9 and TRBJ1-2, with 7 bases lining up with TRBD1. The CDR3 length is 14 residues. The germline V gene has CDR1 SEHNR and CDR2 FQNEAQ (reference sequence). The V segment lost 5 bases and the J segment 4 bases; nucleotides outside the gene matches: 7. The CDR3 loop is CASSQGGASYGYTF. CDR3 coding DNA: TGTGCCAGCAGCCAGGGGGGCGCCAGCTATGGCTACACCTTC.

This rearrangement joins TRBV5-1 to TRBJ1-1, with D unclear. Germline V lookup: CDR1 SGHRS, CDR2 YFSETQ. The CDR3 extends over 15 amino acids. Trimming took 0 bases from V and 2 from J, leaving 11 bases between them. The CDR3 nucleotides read TGCGCCAGCAGCTTGGGCTGGGAGCTAAACACTGAAGCTTTCTTT. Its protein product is CASSLGWELNTEAFF.

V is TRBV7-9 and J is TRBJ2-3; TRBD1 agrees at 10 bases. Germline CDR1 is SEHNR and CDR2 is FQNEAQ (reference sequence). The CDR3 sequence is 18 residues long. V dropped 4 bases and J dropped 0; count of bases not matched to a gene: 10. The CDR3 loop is CASSSTPGQGRSTDTQYF. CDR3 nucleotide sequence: TGTGCCAGCAGCTCTACCCCGGGACAGGGGCGTAGCACAGATACGCAGTATTTT.

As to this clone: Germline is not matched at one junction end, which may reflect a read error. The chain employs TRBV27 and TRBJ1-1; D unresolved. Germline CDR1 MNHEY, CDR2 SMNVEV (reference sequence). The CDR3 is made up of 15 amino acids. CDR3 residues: CASSQPPGRNPEAFF. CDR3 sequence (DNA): TGTGCCAGCAGTCAGCCACCCGGGAGGAACCCTGAAGCTTTCTTT.

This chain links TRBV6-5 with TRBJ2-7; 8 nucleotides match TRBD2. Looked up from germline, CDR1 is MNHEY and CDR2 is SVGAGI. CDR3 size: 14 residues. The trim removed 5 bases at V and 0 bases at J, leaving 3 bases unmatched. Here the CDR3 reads CASSILADSYEQYF. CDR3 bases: TGTGCCAGCAGTATACTAGCGGACTCCTACGAGCAGTACTTC.

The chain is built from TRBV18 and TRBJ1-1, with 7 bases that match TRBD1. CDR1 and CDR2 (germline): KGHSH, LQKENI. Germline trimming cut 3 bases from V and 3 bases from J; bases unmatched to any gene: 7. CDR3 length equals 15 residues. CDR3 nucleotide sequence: TGTGCCAGCTCACCGACAGGGTCGGAGGACACTGAAGCTTTCTTT. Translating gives CASSPTGSEDTEAFF.

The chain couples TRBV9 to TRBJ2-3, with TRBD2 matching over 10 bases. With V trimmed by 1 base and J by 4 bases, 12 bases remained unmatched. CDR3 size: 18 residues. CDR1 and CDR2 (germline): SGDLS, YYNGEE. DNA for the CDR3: TGTGCCAGCAGCGTAACATCCAAGCGGGAGGGCCGGGCAGATACGCAGTATTTT. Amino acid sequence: CASSVTSKREGRADTQYF.

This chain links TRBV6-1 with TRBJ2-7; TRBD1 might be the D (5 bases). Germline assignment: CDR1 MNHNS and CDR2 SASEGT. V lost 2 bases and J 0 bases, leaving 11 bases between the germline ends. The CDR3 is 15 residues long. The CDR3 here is CASSESAGISYEQYF. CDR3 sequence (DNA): TGTGCCAGCAGTGAATCGGCAGGGATCTCCTACGAGCAGTACTTC.

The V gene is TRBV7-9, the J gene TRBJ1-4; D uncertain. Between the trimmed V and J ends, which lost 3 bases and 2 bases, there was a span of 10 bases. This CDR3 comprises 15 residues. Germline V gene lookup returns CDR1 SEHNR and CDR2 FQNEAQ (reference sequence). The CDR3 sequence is CASSFISGTNEKLFF. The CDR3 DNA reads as TGTGCCAGCAGCTTCATTTCGGGGACTAATGAAAAACTGTTTTTT.

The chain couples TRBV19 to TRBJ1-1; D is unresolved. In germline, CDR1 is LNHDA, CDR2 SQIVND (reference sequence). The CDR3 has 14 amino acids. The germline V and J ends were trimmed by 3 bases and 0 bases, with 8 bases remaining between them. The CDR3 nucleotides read TGTGCCAGTAGTATGACTACTGTGAACACTGAAGCTTTCTTT. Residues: CASSMTTVNTEAFF.

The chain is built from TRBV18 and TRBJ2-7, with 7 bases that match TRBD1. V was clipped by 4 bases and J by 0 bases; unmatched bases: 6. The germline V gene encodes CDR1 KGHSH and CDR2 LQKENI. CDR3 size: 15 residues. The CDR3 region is CASSQQGTVSYEQYF. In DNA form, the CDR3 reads TGTGCCAGCTCACAACAGGGGACGGTCTCCTACGAGCAGTACTTC.